The source of this T cell receptor (beta chain) is a study of blood T cell repertoires in COVID-19. Study background: Both acute and convalescent COVID-19 samples were obtained from the United States, Italy and Spain.

Authors' data handling: Scientists estimated how many nucleated cells there were by amplifying reference gene primers. Sequenced by immunoSEQ multiplex PCR; TCRdb stores in-frame clones only, minus some. V, J and clone size are taken as reported in that table, and D and trimming were inferred from the DNA itself. Of roughly 500,000 clones listed, about 88% are singletons. Germline V lookup: CDR1 LGHDT, CDR2 YNNKEL (reference sequence). V lost 4 bases to trimming and J lost 4 bases, with 13 bases between them. The length of the CDR3 is 14 residues. The sequence was collected from a man aged 18 to 30 with COVID-19, enrolled during active disease. V usage is TRBV3-1 (or the pseudogene TRBV3-2) and J usage is TRBJ1-2; unclear D gene. The sequenced sample consisted of peripheral blood. In nucleotides, the CDR3 is TGTGCCAGCAGCCGCGGGTACACCACCTATGGCTACACCTTC. Its protein is CASSRGYTTYGYTF.